This T cell receptor beta chain was captured in a study of T cell responses to AZD1222 COVID-19 vaccine. As to this clone: Its antigen is undetermined.

CDR3 length equals 18 residues. Germline loops: CDR1 SGHTA, CDR2 FQGTGA. The V gene lost 0 bases and the J gene lost 0 bases, with 15 bases spanning the gap. Study observations and caveats: Repertoires were sampled only after the peak T cell response. It should be noted that donors were predominantly white British and more often female, and clonal diversity was possibly underestimated. The span of vaccine-associated CD4 TCRs extended across spike, with dominance at 160-218 and 743-854.

This table comes from immunoSEQ multiplex PCR, and its TCRdb copy is limited to in-frame clones, with some not included. The sample has under 100,000 clones, about 90% seen once. The chain uses TRBV7-3 and TRBJ1-3; D is unclear. The sequence derives from an adult in good health. Sequencing used peripheral blood, obtained on day 0 of MenACWY control vaccination. As DNA, the CDR3 is TGTGCCAGCAGCTTAACTGCCCGTGGCGGTCACTCTGGAAACACCATATATTTT. This translates into CASSLTARGGHSGNTIYF.